This T cell receptor (beta chain) was recorded in a study of T-cell memory formation after mild COVID-19. Study-wide results and limits: There were some responding clones in pre-infection memory, which suggested that cross-reactive memory had joined. Clones which contracted sat mainly in CM and EM if CD4+, and in EMRA if CD8+. Day 15 to 85 contracting clones showed balanced CD4/CD8; day 15 to 37 expanders favored CD4+.

The germline CDR1 and CDR2 sequences are MNHEY and SVGAGI. V trimming: 7 bases; J trimming: 5 bases; junction bases outside the gene matches: 2. CDR3 length equals 13 residues. 5'RACE with constant-segment primers built TCRalpha and TCRbeta cDNA libraries with UMIs. TCRdb re-analysed the 5' RACE reads in MiXCR, keeping a single row per CDR3 protein. The sample consists of roughly 250,000 distinct CDR3 sequences, around 15% of them appearing once. This clonotype occurred a few times. Its target is not known. The source of this sequence is a man between 18 and 35 years old who had mild COVID-19 (a few samples of this study predate the infection). Cell type and time point are not known. The gene calls are TRBV6-5 and TRBJ2-1; 10 nucleotides match TRBD2. Sequencing was done on a sample of PBMCs or a T cell subset sorted from them (not recorded which). The CDR3 bases are TGTGCCAGCACTAGCGGGGGAGACAATGAGCAGTTCTTC. Protein product: CASTSGGDNEQFF.